These 4 T cell receptor beta chains came from one sample sequenced in a study of cytomegalovirus exposure and HLA in healthy donors. Amplification used 60 Vbeta primers and 13 Jbeta primers. Assay: immunoSEQ multiplex PCR; the TCRdb copy retains only in-frame clones and omits some. In total, the table holds 100,000 to 150,000 clones. Sequenced input: PBMCs. These receptors all come from a woman between 40 and 55 years old in good health and CMV-seropositive.

The CDR3 coding sequence is TGTGCCAGCAACCGACAGGGTGGGACCGGGGAGCTGTTTTTT. This sequence encodes CASNRQGGTGELFF. V is TRBV5-6 and J is TRBJ2-2; TRBD1 matches at 7 bases. The V gene's germline CDR1 is SGHDT and CDR2 YYEEEE. J lost 5 bases, V lost 6 bases, and 7 bases had no gene match. The CDR3 extends over 14 amino acids.

The chain links TRBV5-6 to TRBJ1-1; D remains ambiguous. CDR3 length equals 15 residues. V was cut by 2 bases and J by 0 bases, with 11 bases left in between. CDR1 is SGHDT and CDR2 is YYEEEE in the germline V gene. The CDR3 sequence: CASSLMAVMNTEAFF. CDR3 coding DNA: TGTGCCAGCAGCTTAATGGCAGTGATGAACACTGAAGCTTTCTTT.

The gene calls are TRBV9 and TRBJ2-3, with 8 bases aligning to TRBD2. Germline lookup yields CDR1 SGDLS and CDR2 YYNGEE. With V trimmed by 0 bases and J by 5 bases, 5 bases remained unmatched. This CDR3 region has 15 residues. As DNA, the CDR3 is TGTGCCAGCAGCGTAGGAGCGGGGGCCCGAGATACGCAGTATTTT. Translating it yields CASSVGAGARDTQYF.

J is TRBJ2-3 and V is TRBV19, with 7 bases that match TRBD2. J was trimmed by 7 bases and V by 8 bases; bases with no gene match: 12. Per germline, CDR1 LNHDA and CDR2 SQIVND (reference sequence). The CDR3 totals 14 residues. The CDR3 here is CASSVRAGLYTQYF. Here the CDR3 DNA reads TGTGCCAGTTCCGTCAGAGCGGGACTGTATACGCAGTATTTT.